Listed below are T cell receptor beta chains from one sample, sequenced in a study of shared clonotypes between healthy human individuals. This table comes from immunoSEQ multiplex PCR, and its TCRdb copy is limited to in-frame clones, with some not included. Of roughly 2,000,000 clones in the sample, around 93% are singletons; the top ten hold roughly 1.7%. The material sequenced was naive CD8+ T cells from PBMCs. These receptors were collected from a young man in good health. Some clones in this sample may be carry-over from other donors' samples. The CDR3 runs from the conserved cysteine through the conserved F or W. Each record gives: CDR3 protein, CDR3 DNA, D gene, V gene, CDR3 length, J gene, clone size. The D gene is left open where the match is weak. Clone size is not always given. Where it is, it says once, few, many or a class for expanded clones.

cdr3_aa: CASSPSAEGVRLAKDNEQFF
cdr3_nt: TGTGCCAGCAGTCCTTCGGCAGAAGGGGTACGACTAGCGAAAGACAATGAGCAGTTCTTC
d_call: TRBD2
v_call: TRBV27
cdr3_length: 20
j_call: TRBJ2-1
clone_size: -

cdr3_aa: CASSLAAGNRETQYF
cdr3_nt: TGTGCCAGCAGCTTGGCCGCGGGGAATCGAGAGACCCAGTACTTC
d_call: -
v_call: TRBV5-6
cdr3_length: 15
j_call: TRBJ2-5
clone_size: -

cdr3_aa: CASSQPVAVQETQYF
cdr3_nt: TGCGCCAGCAGCCAACCAGTAGCGGTACAAGAGACCCAGTACTTC
d_call: -
v_call: TRBV4-1
cdr3_length: 15
j_call: TRBJ2-5
clone_size: -

cdr3_aa: CASSGRTSGIPDTQYF
cdr3_nt: TGTGCCAGCAGCGGTCGTACTAGCGGGATTCCAGATACGCAGTATTTT
d_call: TRBD2
v_call: TRBV11-1
cdr3_length: 16
j_call: TRBJ2-3
clone_size: -

cdr3_aa: CASTDLFTAPIGVDEAFF
cdr3_nt: TGTGCCAGCACCGATCTATTCACAGCGCCGATAGGGGTGGATGAAGCTTTCTTT
d_call: -
v_call: TRBV5-5
cdr3_length: 18
j_call: TRBJ1-1
clone_size: -

cdr3_aa: CASSRGEGGTEAFF
cdr3_nt: TGTGCCAGTAGTAGGGGCGAGGGCGGCACTGAAGCTTTCTTT
d_call: -
v_call: TRBV19
cdr3_length: 14
j_call: TRBJ1-1
clone_size: -

cdr3_aa: CASSQVLSVSYEQYF
cdr3_nt: TGCGCCAGCAGCCAAGTTTTGAGCGTTTCCTACGAGCAGTACTTC
d_call: -
v_call: TRBV4-3
cdr3_length: 15
j_call: TRBJ2-7
clone_size: -

cdr3_aa: CAIRDLAGSTDTQYF
cdr3_nt: TGTGCCATCAGGGACCTAGCGGGAAGCACAGATACGCAGTATTTT
d_call: TRBD2
v_call: TRBV10-3
cdr3_length: 15
j_call: TRBJ2-3
clone_size: once

cdr3_aa: CASSYATEQYF
cdr3_nt: TGTGCCAGCAGTTACGCGACTGAGCAGTACTTC
d_call: -
v_call: TRBV6-6
cdr3_length: 11
j_call: TRBJ2-7
clone_size: -

cdr3_aa: CASSIGRGQYNEQFF
cdr3_nt: TGTGCCAGTAGTATCGGCAGGGGACAGTACAATGAGCAGTTCTTC
d_call: TRBD1
v_call: TRBV19
cdr3_length: 15
j_call: TRBJ2-1
clone_size: -

cdr3_aa: CASSIRQVSSYEQYF
cdr3_nt: TGTGCCAGCAGTATACGACAGGTTTCCTCCTACGAGCAGTACTTC
d_call: -
v_call: TRBV6-4
cdr3_length: 15
j_call: TRBJ2-7
clone_size: -

cdr3_aa: CASSQDIVVRTRGYGYTF
cdr3_nt: TGCGCCAGCAGCCAAGATATTGTGGTCCGAACGCGGGGGTATGGCTACACCTTC
d_call: -
v_call: TRBV4-1
cdr3_length: 18
j_call: TRBJ1-2
clone_size: -

cdr3_aa: CASSQDTGGYSYGYTF
cdr3_nt: TGCGCCAGCAGCCAAGATACAGGGGGCTACTCCTATGGCTACACCTTC
d_call: TRBD1
v_call: TRBV4-1
cdr3_length: 16
j_call: TRBJ1-2
clone_size: few

cdr3_aa: CASSFSGPYEQYF
cdr3_nt: TGTGCCAGCAGTTTTTCGGGTCCCTACGAGCAGTACTTC
d_call: -
v_call: TRBV27
cdr3_length: 13
j_call: TRBJ2-7
clone_size: -

cdr3_aa: CSWTDSYEQYF
cdr3_nt: TGCAGCTGGACTGACTCCTACGAGCAGTACTTC
d_call: -
v_call: TRBV29-1
cdr3_length: 11
j_call: TRBJ2-7
clone_size: -

cdr3_aa: CASSSGQGSLNTEAFF
cdr3_nt: TGTGCCAGCAGCTCGGGACAGGGATCTTTGAACACTGAAGCTTTCTTT
d_call: TRBD1
v_call: TRBV11-2
cdr3_length: 16
j_call: TRBJ1-1
clone_size: -

cdr3_aa: CASSQPGQVTPRGYTF
cdr3_nt: TGCGCCAGCAGCCAACCGGGACAGGTCACTCCCAGAGGCTACACCTTC
d_call: TRBD1
v_call: TRBV4-1
cdr3_length: 16
j_call: TRBJ1-2
clone_size: -

cdr3_aa: CAWSKYTEAFF
cdr3_nt: TGTGCCTGGAGTAAGTACACTGAAGCTTTCTTT
d_call: -
v_call: TRBV30
cdr3_length: 11
j_call: TRBJ1-1
clone_size: few

cdr3_aa: CASSPRTGYEQYF
cdr3_nt: TGTGCCAGCAGCCCCCGGACGGGCTACGAGCAGTACTTC
d_call: -
v_call: TRBV9
cdr3_length: 13
j_call: TRBJ2-7
clone_size: -

cdr3_aa: CASSRLDDEQFF
cdr3_nt: TGTGCCAGCAGCCGACTTGACGATGAGCAGTTCTTC
d_call: -
v_call: TRBV27
cdr3_length: 12
j_call: TRBJ2-1
clone_size: once

cdr3_aa: CASSLEASRNYEQYF
cdr3_nt: TGCGCCAGCAGCTTGGAGGCTAGCAGGAACTACGAGCAGTACTTC
d_call: -
v_call: TRBV5-1
cdr3_length: 15
j_call: TRBJ2-7
clone_size: -

cdr3_aa: CASRVGLAASTDTQYF
cdr3_nt: TGCGCCAGCCGGGTGGGACTAGCGGCAAGCACAGATACGCAGTATTTT
d_call: TRBD2
v_call: TRBV4-3
cdr3_length: 16
j_call: TRBJ2-3
clone_size: -

cdr3_aa: CASSHRVGREFNEQFF
cdr3_nt: TGTGCCAGCAGCCACCGTGTGGGGCGGGAGTTTAATGAGCAGTTCTTC
d_call: TRBD2
v_call: TRBV7-9
cdr3_length: 16
j_call: TRBJ2-1
clone_size: -

cdr3_aa: CASSFWQAGTGELFF
cdr3_nt: TGTGCCAGCAGTTTCTGGCAGGCAGGGACCGGGGAGCTGTTTTTT
d_call: -
v_call: TRBV27
cdr3_length: 15
j_call: TRBJ2-2
clone_size: few

cdr3_aa: CSVGPNLQAIDFNEQFF
cdr3_nt: TGCAGCGTTGGGCCCAACCTCCAGGCAATTGACTTCAATGAGCAGTTCTTC
d_call: -
v_call: TRBV29-1
cdr3_length: 17
j_call: TRBJ2-1
clone_size: -

cdr3_aa: CASSTRTSGNQETQYF
cdr3_nt: TGTGCCAGCAGTACCCGGACTAGCGGGAACCAAGAGACCCAGTACTTC
d_call: TRBD2
v_call: TRBV28
cdr3_length: 16
j_call: TRBJ2-5
clone_size: -

cdr3_aa: CASSHRYRAEAFF
cdr3_nt: TGCGCCAGCAGCCACCGCTATAGGGCTGAAGCTTTCTTT
d_call: -
v_call: TRBV4-3
cdr3_length: 13
j_call: TRBJ1-1
clone_size: -

cdr3_aa: CASSPTENTGELFF
cdr3_nt: TGTGCCAGCAGTCCAACAGAGAACACCGGGGAGCTGTTTTTT
d_call: -
v_call: TRBV2
cdr3_length: 14
j_call: TRBJ2-2
clone_size: -

cdr3_aa: CASSRDVREFNYGYTF
cdr3_nt: TGCGCCAGCAGCCGCGACGTCCGGGAATTCAACTATGGCTACACCTTC
d_call: -
v_call: TRBV4-1
cdr3_length: 16
j_call: TRBJ1-2
clone_size: -

cdr3_aa: CASSAGTGVLYEQFF
cdr3_nt: TGTGCCAGCAGCGCAGGGACAGGGGTGTTGTATGAGCAGTTCTTC
d_call: TRBD1
v_call: TRBV9
cdr3_length: 15
j_call: TRBJ2-1
clone_size: -

cdr3_aa: CASSLASGSYNEQFF
cdr3_nt: TGTGCCAGCAGCTTAGCTAGCGGATCCTACAATGAGCAGTTCTTC
d_call: TRBD2
v_call: TRBV5-6
cdr3_length: 15
j_call: TRBJ2-1
clone_size: -

cdr3_aa: CASSLDLSRGDEQFF
cdr3_nt: TGTGCCAGCAGCTTGGACCTTTCTAGGGGGGATGAGCAGTTCTTC
d_call: -
v_call: TRBV11-2
cdr3_length: 15
j_call: TRBJ2-1
clone_size: -